This TCR beta chain emerged from a study of cytomegalovirus exposure and HLA in healthy donors. Findings and caveats of the study: According to the study, roughly 180 TCR beta chains were cytomegalovirus-associated. Immune exposure was documented only through CMV serostatus.

Amplification used 60 Vbeta primers and 13 Jbeta primers. In the original processing: In a later analysis, 75 million to 85 million unique TCR beta chains included roughly 11 million shared by two or more donors. Clones were read by immunoSEQ multiplex PCR, and TCRdb kept only the in-frame ones, dropping some. V and J calls and clone size are given by that table; D and trimming were obtained from the DNA. The sample records roughly 140,000 clones, 80% to 85% being singletons. This CDR3 has 13 amino acids. V lost 6 bases and J lost 1, with 9 bases in between. Germline V gene lookup returns CDR1 MNHNS and CDR2 SASEGT. A remark on this clone: Antigen unknown.

J is TRBJ2-5 and V is TRBV6-1; TRBD2 might be the D (6 bases). The sample taken for sequencing was PBMCs. The clonotype comes from a female donor in good health and CMV-seronegative. The CDR3 here is CASSPGLQETQYF. The CDR3 bases are TGTGCCAGCAGCCCGGGACTCCAAGAGACCCAGTACTTC.